One sample yielded the 26 T cell receptor beta chains listed below, sequenced in a study of shared clonotypes between healthy human individuals. TCRdb's table, derived via immunoSEQ multiplex PCR, lists solely in-frame clones and lacks some. Of about 660,000 clones in the sample, roughly 70% are singletons; the top ten hold under 2%. Sequencing input: memory CD4+ T cells sorted from blood. Documented subset: CD45RA-negative fraction. These receptors all stem from a woman aged 25 to 45 in good health.

V usage is TRBV6-5 and J usage is TRBJ2-5; TRBD1 or TRBD2 may be the D gene (5 bases each). The germline V gene encodes CDR1 MNHEY and CDR2 SVGAGI. V gave up 5 bases and J gave up 2 bases, with 12 bases separating them. This CDR3 has 14 amino acids. CDR3 DNA: TGTGCCAGCAGTAGGGACCGAGGGCAAGAGACCCAGTACTTC. Translation: CASSRDRGQETQYF.

This clone appeared a single time. V gene TRBV6-6 combines with J gene TRBJ2-3, with 9 bases identical to TRBD2. The germline gives CDR1 MNHNY, CDR2 SVGAGI (reference sequence). V shed 3 bases and J 5 bases; nucleotides not matched to a gene: 9. The CDR3 length is 16 residues. CDR3 bases: TGTGCCAGCAGTTATCGTAGCGGGAGAGGGGAAGATACGCAGTATTTT. Its translation: CASSYRSGRGEDTQYF.

V is TRBV20-1 and J is TRBJ2-5; D ambiguous. The end of the DNA is better explained by TRBJ2-7, so the J call may be wrong. The CDR3 length is 11 residues. From germline, CDR1 is DFQATT and CDR2 SNEGSKA (reference sequence). The CDR3 DNA follows: TGCAGTGCTGCTGACACCTACGAGCAGTACTTC. Translating gives CSAADTYEQYF.

The rearrangement joins TRBV6-1 to TRBJ2-1, with D maybe TRBD2 (5 bases). The germline V gene has CDR1 MNHNS and CDR2 SASEGT. The CDR3 is made up of 13 amino acids. The V gene lost 6 bases and the J gene lost 7 bases, with 13 bases spanning the gap. The CDR3 DNA reads TGTGCCAGCAGCGTACTCACGGGGAATGAGCAGTTCTTC. It translates to CASSVLTGNEQFF.

Of note for this clone: The same CDR3 is also encoded by other DNA sequences in this sample. The V gene is TRBV11-3, the J gene TRBJ2-1; D might be TRBD2 (6 bases). CDR1 is SGHNT, CDR2 YENEEA, per germline. This CDR3 is built from 15 residues. The V gene lost 1 base and the J gene lost 2 bases, with 9 bases spanning the gap. CDR3 DNA sequence: TGTGCCAGCAGCTTAGGCGGGACGACCTACAATGAGCAGTTCTTC. Its protein product is CASSLGGTTYNEQFF.

The chain carries TRBV29-1 and TRBJ2-7; D may be TRBD1 (7 bases). CDR1 SQVTM and CDR2 ANQGSEA come from the germline V gene. The CDR3 loop spans 13 amino acids. Trimming removed 5 bases at V and 4 bases at J, with 15 bases between. The CDR3 loop reads CSVWLAGGYEQYF. The CDR3 DNA is TGCAGCGTTTGGTTAGCAGGGGGGTACGAGCAGTACTTC.

This clone came up a few times. The J gene is TRBJ2-7, the V gene TRBV5-6, with 12 bases lining up with TRBD2. Germline loops: CDR1 SGHDT, CDR2 YYEEEE. This CDR3 has 17 amino acids. Germline trimming cut 1 base from V and 1 base from J; bases unmatched to any gene: 6. As DNA, the CDR3 is TGTGCCAGCAGCTTGCGACTAGCGGGAGTGTCTTCCTACGAGCAGTACTTC. Amino acid sequence: CASSLRLAGVSSYEQYF.

This clone was recorded only once. The chain carries TRBV6-1 and TRBJ2-7, with D maybe TRBD2 (6 bases). The CDR3 is 14 amino acids. The V end was cut by 6 bases, the J end by 3 bases, with 15 bases between. CDR1 is MNHNS and CDR2 is SASEGT in the germline V gene. CDR3 sequence (DNA): TGTGCCAGCAGCGAATCCCGGGGACTCTACGAGCAGTACTTC. Amino acids: CASSESRGLYEQYF.

This clone was detected a few times. This sequence joins TRBV11-3 and TRBJ2-3; possible D gene TRBD1, 6 bases. The V end lost 1 base, the J end lost 3 bases, and 17 bases lay between the germline ends. CDR1 is SGHNT, CDR2 YENEEA, per germline. The CDR3 extends over 17 amino acids. The CDR3 region has the DNA TGTGCCAGCAGCTTAGCAGGGGCCCTAAAGGGGACAGATACGCAGTATTTT. Protein sequence: CASSLAGALKGTDTQYF.

V is TRBV6-1 and J is TRBJ2-6, with D hard to call. The CDR3 runs 14 residues. The ends were cut back, 1 base at V and 2 bases at J, with 3 bases in the middle. Germline CDR1 and CDR2: MNHNS and SASEGT. DNA for the CDR3: TGTGCCAGCAGTGAAGGACCTGGGGCCAACGTCCTGACTTTC. Residues: CASSEGPGANVLTF.

This clone has only a few counts. The V and J genes are TRBV27 and TRBJ2-7; the match to TRBD1 covers 7 bases. The CDR3 contains 15 residues. CDR1 MNHEY and CDR2 SMNVEV come from the germline V gene (reference sequence). After removal of 3 bases from V and 3 bases from J, the junction contained 8 bases not matched to a gene. The CDR3 DNA sequence: TGTGCCAGCAGTTTTTCAGACAGGGCGAACTACGAGCAGTACTTC. Its protein is CASSFSDRANYEQYF.

This sequence joins TRBV27 and TRBJ2-2; maybe TRBD2 (6 bases). The CDR3 extends over 15 amino acids. In germline, CDR1 is MNHEY, CDR2 SMNVEV (reference sequence). V shed 6 bases and J shed 0 bases, with 11 bases lying between them. DNA for the CDR3: TGTGCCAGCAGGGGAGTAGCGGCGAACACCGGGGAGCTGTTTTTT. It specifies CASRGVAANTGELFF.

In this sample, this clone turned up a few times. The chain has TRBV19 and TRBJ1-2; the D is unclear. The CDR3 extends over 14 amino acids. The germline V and J ends were trimmed by 5 bases and 1 base, with 11 bases remaining between them. Looked up from germline, CDR1 is LNHDA and CDR2 is SQIVND (reference sequence). CDR3 in amino acids: CASSLRGFNYGYTF. As DNA, the CDR3 is TGTGCCAGTAGTCTACGTGGGTTTAACTATGGCTACACCTTC.

This rearrangement joins TRBV27 to TRBJ2-5, with D possibly TRBD2 on 5 matching bases. Per germline, CDR1 MNHEY and CDR2 SMNVEV (reference sequence). V shed 9 bases and J shed 4 bases, with 18 bases lying between them. This CDR3 comprises 14 residues. CDR3 sequence: CASRERGSRETQYF. CDR3 bases: TGTGCCAGTCGCGAACGGGGTTCCCGAGAGACCCAGTACTTC.

The chain is built from TRBV7-7 and TRBJ1-5, with 7 bases fitting TRBD1. V shed 5 bases, J shed 7 bases, and the junction held 5 bases outside the gene matches. The CDR3 is made up of 13 amino acids. The germline gives CDR1 SSHAT, CDR2 FNYEAQ (reference sequence). The CDR3 protein is CASSQGEGQPQHF. CDR3 bases: TGTGCCAGCAGCCAGGGGGAGGGACAGCCCCAGCATTTT.

Comments on this clone: The same CDR3 is also encoded by other DNA sequences in this sample. V usage is TRBV7-2 and J usage is TRBJ2-1; D call uncertain. From germline, CDR1 is SGHTA and CDR2 FQGNSA. The V end lost 5 bases, the J end lost 0 bases, and 5 bases lay between the germline ends. The CDR3 is 13 amino acids. The CDR3 protein is CASSLSSYNEQFF. The CDR3 DNA follows: TGTGCCAGCAGCCTTAGCTCCTACAATGAGCAGTTCTTC.

The V and J genes are TRBV19 and TRBJ2-7, with 7 bases identical to TRBD1. Germline CDR1 LNHDA, CDR2 SQIVND (reference sequence). The CDR3 covers 14 residues. Trimming removed 3 bases from V and 3 bases from J; junction bases left unmatched: 5. The chain's CDR3 is CASSIKGGGYEQYF. CDR3 coding DNA: TGTGCCAGTAGTATTAAAGGGGGCGGCTACGAGCAGTACTTC.

The chain has TRBV27 and TRBJ2-1; D unclear. Germline CDR1 MNHEY, CDR2 SMNVEV (reference sequence). The CDR3 consists of 13 residues. V lost 3 bases, J lost 7 bases, and 10 bases lay in between. Written as DNA, the CDR3 is TGTGCCAGCAGTTTTCCGGCCCGTAATGAGCAGTTCTTC. Translated, it gives CASSFPARNEQFF.

This chain's CDR3 is CASSQEIWLAGVSGELFF. The CDR3 DNA sequence: TGCGCCAGCAGCCAAGAAATATGGCTAGCGGGAGTTTCCGGGGAGCTGTTTTTT. The rearrangement joins TRBV4-1 to TRBJ2-2, with TRBD2 identical over 10 bases. The ends lost 0 bases at V and 6 bases at J; junction bases unmatched: 10. The germline gives CDR1 MGHRA, CDR2 YSYEKL. This CDR3 comprises 18 residues.

CDR3 coding DNA: TGTGCCAGCAGCCCAATCGGCTTTGAGGTACAAGAGACCCAGTACTTC. Amino acid sequence: CASSPIGFEVQETQYF. V usage is TRBV27 and J usage is TRBJ2-5; D gene unclear. Germline values: CDR1 MNHEY, CDR2 SMNVEV (reference sequence). V lost 6 bases, J lost 2 bases, and 19 bases lay in between. The CDR3 is made up of 16 amino acids.

The CDR3 DNA follows: TGTGCCAGTAAGGAGGAGTCCGGGGAGCTGTTTTTT. Amino acids: CASKEESGELFF. The gene calls are TRBV19 and TRBJ2-2; possible D gene TRBD2, 5 bases. The germline V gene has CDR1 LNHDA and CDR2 SQIVND (reference sequence). With 7 bases removed from V and 6 bases from J, the gap between germline ends came to 9 bases. CDR3 length equals 12 residues.

The CDR3 region is CASSYRLNNQPQHF. CDR3 in DNA: TGTGCCAGCAGCTACCGACTGAACAATCAGCCCCAGCATTTT. The chain is built from TRBV5-5 and TRBJ1-5; D is undetermined. CDR3 length equals 14 residues. Germline loops: CDR1 SGHKS, CDR2 YYEKEE (reference sequence). Trimming removed 3 bases at V and 3 bases at J, with 10 bases between.

CDR3 protein: CASSVPGLAGTNEQFF. CDR3 bases: TGTGCCAGCAGCGTGCCCGGACTAGCGGGGACCAATGAGCAGTTCTTC. The chain combines TRBV9 with TRBJ2-1; TRBD2 matches 12 bases. V shed 2 bases and J 6 bases; nucleotides not matched to a gene: 6. The V gene's germline CDR1 is SGDLS and CDR2 YYNGEE. This CDR3 comprises 16 residues.

The chain uses TRBV2 and TRBJ1-2, with a possible D match to TRBD1 (6 bases). Trimming cost V 8 bases and J 1 base, with 20 bases left between them. The germline CDR1 and CDR2 sequences are SNHLY and FYNNEI. The CDR3 is 16 amino acids. Here the CDR3 DNA reads TGTGCCAGCCAAAGAGAACAGGGAGCCCTTAACTATGGCTACACCTTC. Translated: CASQREQGALNYGYTF. The full variable domain, with the rest looked up from reference TRBV2 and TRBJ1-2, is EPEVTQTPSHQVTQMGQEVILRCVPISNHLYFYWYRQILGQKVEFLVSFYNNEISEKSEIFDDQFSVERPDGSNFTLKIRSTKLEDSAMYFCASQREQGALNYGYTFGSGTRLTVV.

The rearrangement joins TRBV28 to TRBJ2-1, with 9 bases that match TRBD2. J gave up 1 base and V 1 base, and 2 bases lay outside the gene matches. CDR1 MDHEN and CDR2 SYDVKM come from the germline V gene. The CDR3 is 16 amino acids. DNA for the CDR3: TGTGCCAGCAGTTTATTTACTAGCGGGTCCTACAATGAGCAGTTCTTC. This encodes CASSLFTSGSYNEQFF. The whole variable domain, remainder taken from reference TRBV28 and TRBJ2-1, is DVKVTQSSRYLVKRTGEKVFLECVQDMDHENMFWYRQDPGLGLRLIYFSYDVKMKEKGDIPEGYSVSREKKERFSLILESASTNQTSMYLCASSLFTSGSYNEQFFGPGTRLTVL.

This clone was counted only a few times. Different DNA sequences within this sample yield the same CDR3. The V call is TRBV5-6, the J call TRBJ2-3; D gene unclear. From germline, CDR1 is SGHDT and CDR2 YYEEEE. V lost 0 bases, J lost 0 bases, and 8 bases lay in between. This CDR3 has 15 residues. In DNA, the CDR3 is TGTGCCAGCAGCTTGGGTCCATCTAGCACAGATACGCAGTATTTT. Translated: CASSLGPSSTDTQYF.